Each of the 26 T cell receptor beta chains below was sequenced from the same sample in a study of radiotherapy plus CTLA-4 blockade in lung cancer. Repertoires were generated with immunoSEQ multiplex PCR, while TCRdb's copy carries only in-frame clones and drops some. The profile shows 110,000 or so clones, more than 65% of them singletons. This specimen consisted of peripheral blood, obtained from a patient treated with radiotherapy plus ipilimumab. The receptors stem from a human donor with non-small cell lung cancer who had a partial response to radiotherapy plus ipilimumab.

The chain has TRBV4-2 and TRBJ1-4, with 7 bases identical to TRBD1. The CDR3 is 15 residues long. Germline V gene data show CDR1 as LGHNA and CDR2 as YNFKEQ. Losses at the gene ends were 4 bases for V and 7 bases for J; bases not matched to a gene: 9. Here the CDR3 reads CASSRGQDEFEKLFF. In DNA form, the CDR3 reads TGTGCCAGCAGCCGAGGACAGGATGAATTTGAAAAACTGTTTTTT.

Many counts were recorded for this clone. The rearrangement uses TRBV30 and TRBJ2-3; D is ambiguous. The CDR3 is 12 residues long. V lost 3 bases and J 2 bases, leaving 6 bases between the germline ends. The V gene's germline CDR1 is GTSNPN and CDR2 SVGIG (reference sequence). The DNA for the CDR3 is TGTGCCTGGAGCGTAGACACAGATACGCAGTATTTT. Translation gives CAWSVDTDTQYF.

The chain uses TRBV19 and TRBJ1-2, with no clear D. Per the germline V gene, CDR1 is LNHDA and CDR2 is SQIVND (reference sequence). Between the trimmed V and J ends, which lost 6 bases and 8 bases, there was a span of 16 bases. This CDR3 is built from 13 residues. The CDR3 nucleotides read TGTGCCAGTAGCCTCCCTGGAGCTCGGGGCTACACCTTC. Translated: CASSLPGARGYTF.

With respect to this clone: A junction boundary mismatches the germline segment, possibly from a read error. This chain joins TRBV2 and TRBJ2-7, with D maybe TRBD1 (5 bases). The V gene's germline CDR1 is SNHLY and CDR2 FYNNEI. There are 11 residues in the CDR3. The CDR3 DNA reads TGTGCCCGCAGGGCGGCATACGAGCAGTACTTC. Its protein product is CARRAAYEQYF.

This sequence joins TRBV6-5 and TRBJ2-4; perhaps TRBD2 as D (5 bases). Germline values: CDR1 MNHEY, CDR2 SVGAGI. The V end was cut by 4 bases, the J end by 7 bases, with 14 bases between. The CDR3 has 14 amino acids. CDR3: CASSFRLATNIQYF. As DNA, the CDR3 is TGTGCCAGCAGTTTCCGGCTAGCTACGAACATTCAGTACTTC.

The V call is TRBV7-9, the J call TRBJ1-1; 8 bases map to TRBD1. The CDR3 spans 16 residues. CDR1 is SEHNR, CDR2 FQNEAQ, per germline (reference sequence). Germline trimming cut 2 bases from V and 5 bases from J; bases unmatched to any gene: 10. The CDR3 protein is CASSLTGQGGLTEAFF. The CDR3 DNA reads TGTGCCAGCAGCTTAACAGGACAGGGAGGGTTAACTGAAGCTTTCTTT. Looking up the rest from reference TRBV7-9 and TRBJ1-1 gives the full variable domain: DTGVSQNPRHKITKRGQNVTFRCDPISEHNRLYWYRQTLGQGPEFLTYFQNEAQLEKSRLLSDRFSAERPKGSFSTLEIQRTEQGDSAMYLCASSLTGQGGLTEAFFGQGTRLTVV.

This sequence joins TRBV5-1 and TRBJ2-2, with 7 bases identical to TRBD2. Germline trimming cut 1 base from V and 1 base from J; bases unmatched to any gene: 4. The CDR3 length is 16 residues. Germline assignment: CDR1 SGHRS and CDR2 YFSETQ. In DNA, the CDR3 is TGCGCCAGCAGCTTGCGGGCTAGCGGGAACACCGGGGAGCTGTTTTTT. It codes for CASSLRASGNTGELFF.

This chain joins TRBV29-1 and TRBJ2-3; 9 bases are shared with TRBD2. There are 13 residues in the CDR3. CDR1 is SQVTM and CDR2 is ANQGSEA in the germline V gene. J lost 6 bases, V lost 8 bases, and 9 bases had no gene match. This CDR3 reads CSSSGSNPDTQYF. CDR3 nucleotide sequence: TGCAGCAGTAGCGGGAGTAATCCGGATACGCAGTATTTT.

This clone was observed a single time. The chain joins TRBV30 to TRBJ2-5; weak D call: TRBD1 (6 bases). The CDR3 loop spans 13 amino acids. Trimming pared 2 bases from V and 4 bases from J, leaving 11 bases between. Germline loops: CDR1 GTSNPN, CDR2 SVGIG (reference sequence). This CDR3 is CAWSWQGRETQYF. Here the CDR3 DNA reads TGTGCCTGGAGTTGGCAGGGGAGAGAGACCCAGTACTTC.

As concerns this clone: The same CDR3 can be traced to other DNA sequences in this sample. This chain connects TRBV7-2 to TRBJ2-1; 11 bases fit TRBD2. The length of the CDR3 is 15 residues. Germline CDR1 reads SGHTA; CDR2 reads FQGNSA. Losses at the gene ends were 4 bases for V and 8 bases for J; bases not matched to a gene: 7. This CDR3 reads CASSSGTSGTYEQFF. The DNA for the CDR3 is TGTGCCAGCAGCTCAGGGACTAGCGGAACTTATGAGCAGTTCTTC.

The V and J genes are TRBV4-1 and TRBJ2-1, with a tentative D call TRBD2 (5 bases). Deletions cut 7 bases from V and 6 bases from J, with 19 bases between. Germline values: CDR1 MGHRA, CDR2 YSYEKL. This CDR3 has 15 residues. The CDR3: CASNAGDYPLNEQFF. In DNA form, the CDR3 reads TGCGCCAGCAATGCCGGCGACTATCCCCTCAATGAGCAGTTCTTC.

V usage is TRBV30 and J usage is TRBJ2-2; tentative D call: TRBD1 (6 bases). V lost 0 bases and J lost 6, with 8 bases in between. This CDR3 comprises 13 residues. CDR1 and CDR2 from the germline V gene are GTSNPN and SVGIG (reference sequence). As DNA, the CDR3 is TGTGCCTGGAGTGTCACAGGGCCCGGGGAGCTGTTTTTT. Translating it yields CAWSVTGPGELFF.

This sequence joins TRBV5-1 and TRBJ2-1; TRBD2 matches at 13 bases. The germline V gene encodes CDR1 SGHRS and CDR2 YFSETQ. The J segment lost 5 bases and the V segment lost 3 bases, leaving 2 bases of the junction unmatched. The CDR3 has 15 amino acids. The CDR3 protein is CASSSGTSGNNEQFF. In DNA form, the CDR3 reads TGCGCCAGCAGCTCAGGGACTAGCGGGAACAATGAGCAGTTCTTC. The full variable domain, in which reference TRBV5-1 and TRBJ2-1 provide the parts outside the CDR3, is KAGVTQTPRYLIKTRGQQVTLSCSPISGHRSVSWYQQTPGQGLQFLFEYFSETQRNKGNFPGRFSGRQFSNSRSEMNVSTLELGDSALYLCASSSGTSGNNEQFFGPGTRLTVL.

The chain employs TRBV6-4 and TRBJ2-3; tentative D call: TRBD2 (7 bases). CDR3 length equals 14 residues. Germline CDR1 MRHNA, CDR2 SNTAGT. V was trimmed by 5 bases and J by 4 bases, leaving 13 bases between them. CDR3 nucleotides: TGTGCCAGCAGTCGTGTGGGGGGGCCAGATACGCAGTATTTT. Translated, it gives CASSRVGGPDTQYF.

This clone has a handful of counts. The J gene is TRBJ1-4, the V gene TRBV5-1; 7 positions agree with TRBD1. The V gene's germline CDR1 is SGHRS and CDR2 YFSETQ. Trimming removed 3 bases from V and 6 bases from J; junction bases left unmatched: 5. This CDR3 has 14 residues. Here the CDR3 reads CASSSKGQDEKLFF. In DNA, the CDR3 is TGCGCCAGCAGCTCCAAAGGACAGGATGAAAAACTGTTTTTT.

The chain combines TRBV19 with TRBJ2-1, with 9 bases matching TRBD2. The CDR3 is 15 amino acids. V was clipped by 6 bases and J by 10 bases; unmatched bases: 13. Germline lookup yields CDR1 LNHDA and CDR2 SQIVND (reference sequence). The DNA of the CDR3 is TGTGCCAGTAGCGGACTAGCGAAACCGTCGGGGGAGCAGTTCTTC. As protein: CASSGLAKPSGEQFF.

The J gene is TRBJ1-1, the V gene TRBV9; the match to TRBD1 covers 7 bases. The CDR3 is 14 amino acids. J was trimmed by 4 bases and V by 3 bases; bases with no gene match: 6. Germline CDR1 SGDLS, CDR2 YYNGEE. In nucleotides, the CDR3 is TGTGCCAGCAGCGAGGAGGGGGCGGCCACTGAAGCTTTCTTT. Amino acid sequence: CASSEEGAATEAFF.

The chain combines TRBV28 with TRBJ2-1, with 8 bases that match TRBD2. Germline loops: CDR1 MDHEN, CDR2 SYDVKM. The CDR3 covers 16 residues. The V segment lost 4 bases and the J segment 8 bases; nucleotides outside the gene matches: 13. The CDR3 region is CASSSAGGGGPDEQFF. The CDR3 nucleotides are TGTGCCAGCAGTTCCGCCGGGGGGGGAGGGCCCGATGAGCAGTTCTTC.

The rearrangement links TRBV7-3 to TRBJ2-5; TRBD1 agrees at 7 bases. Germline V gene lookup returns CDR1 SGHTA and CDR2 FQGTGA. The CDR3 is made up of 15 amino acids. Trimming removed 3 bases from V and 4 bases from J; junction bases left unmatched: 8. The DNA of the CDR3 is TGTGCCAGCAGCTTCACGGGACAGCCCAGAGAGACCCAGTACTTC. It codes for CASSFTGQPRETQYF.

The rearrangement links TRBV19 to TRBJ2-1; 9 nucleotides align to TRBD2. The CDR3 runs 14 residues. CDR1 LNHDA and CDR2 SQIVND come from the germline V gene (reference sequence). J was trimmed by 5 bases and V by 7 bases; bases with no gene match: 6. The CDR3 region is CASTRTSVDNEQFF. The CDR3 bases are TGTGCCAGTACGAGGACTAGCGTAGACAATGAGCAGTTCTTC.

The chain has TRBV14 and TRBJ2-7; D unresolved. V lost 0 bases, J lost 9 bases, and 9 bases lay in between. The CDR3 runs 12 residues. The germline gives CDR1 SGHDN, CDR2 FVKESK. CDR3 bases: TGTGCCAGCAGCCAAGACAATTCGGTGCAGTACTTC. Its translation is CASSQDNSVQYF.

The V call is TRBV7-9, the J call TRBJ1-1; no clear D gene. From germline, CDR1 is SEHNR and CDR2 FQNEAQ (reference sequence). CDR3 length equals 15 residues. The V end was cut by 1 base, the J end by 1 base, with 10 bases between. DNA for the CDR3: TGTGCCAGCAGCTTAGGGGCACTAGAGAACACTGAAGCTTTCTTT. It encodes CASSLGALENTEAFF.

The rearrangement links TRBV7-8 to TRBJ1-5, with D hard to call. This CDR3 contains 15 residues. The V end was cut by 1 base, the J end by 0 bases, with 7 bases between. CDR1 and CDR2 from the germline V gene are SGHVS and FQNEAQ. The CDR3 DNA is TGTGCCAGCAGCTTAGATCGGGTTAGCAATCAGCCCCAGCATTTT. It translates to CASSLDRVSNQPQHF.

This clone showed up just a few times. The V call is TRBV10-3, the J call TRBJ2-7; 8 nucleotides match TRBD1. CDR3 length: 14 amino acids. Germline CDR1 and CDR2: ENHRY and SYGVKD. The V and J ends lost 3 bases and 3 bases, in that order; junction bases with no gene match: 4. CDR3 nucleotide sequence: TGTGCCATCAGTGACGTCGGACAGGGCTACGAGCAGTACTTC. Translated, it gives CAISDVGQGYEQYF.

This chain connects TRBV7-2 to TRBJ2-1; 10 bases map to TRBD1. Losses at the gene ends were 4 bases for V and 4 bases for J; bases not matched to a gene: 4. Per germline, CDR1 SGHTA and CDR2 FQGNSA. The CDR3 runs 15 residues. Written as DNA, the CDR3 is TGTGCCAGCAGCTCTAGGACAGGGGGTTACAATGAGCAGTTCTTC. This encodes CASSSRTGGYNEQFF.

The table lists this clone with a count of one. V usage is TRBV18 and J usage is TRBJ1-5; no definite D call. From germline, CDR1 is KGHSH and CDR2 LQKENI. The CDR3 sequence is 16 residues long. Trimming stripped 0 bases from V and 0 bases from J, with 9 bases between. The CDR3 here is CASSPPGPYSNQPQHF. DNA of the CDR3: TGTGCCAGCTCACCACCGGGCCCGTATAGCAATCAGCCCCAGCATTTT.